The present entry profiles one T cell receptor (beta chain) with its context. The antigen remains undetermined. The data were taken from a study of cytomegalovirus exposure and HLA in healthy donors. Points from the study as a whole: There were about 160 TCR beta chains listed as cytomegalovirus-associated.

J lost 4 bases, V lost 4 bases, and 5 bases had no gene match. The germline CDR1 and CDR2 sequences are SEHNR and FQNEAQ (reference sequence). The CDR3 has 15 amino acids. Vbeta (60) and Jbeta (13) primers were used in the PCR. Profiled with immunoSEQ multiplex PCR; TCRdb holds only in-frame clones, not every one. The data contain fewer than 350,000 clones, 85% to 90% of them singletons. Specimen: PBMCs. The chain links TRBV7-9 to TRBJ2-1; 9 nucleotides line up with TRBD2. This clonotype was obtained from a woman between 18 and 30 years old in good health and CMV-seronegative. The CDR3 protein is CASSSIAGDYNEQFF. CDR3 in DNA: TGTGCCAGCAGCTCCATAGCGGGGGATTACAATGAGCAGTTCTTC.